This is a list of T cell receptor beta chains from one sample in a study of shared clonotypes between healthy human individuals. TCRdb's copy holds only in-frame clones and misses some; the assay was immunoSEQ multiplex PCR. The data show about 700,000 clones, roughly 70% seen once. The sample taken for sequencing was memory CD4+ T cells sorted from blood. These receptors were taken from a woman aged 25 to 39 in good health. The CDR3 runs from the conserved cysteine through the conserved F or W. Each record gives: V gene, J gene, clone size, D gene, CDR3 DNA, CDR3 protein. D genes are given only for firm matches. Clone size is shown for a subset of rows, as once, few, many or a class of expanded clone.

TRBV14	TRBJ2-5	few	NA	TGTGCCAGCAGCCAAGAGCTTCGTTTGGGCGGGACCCAGTACTTC	CASSQELRLGGTQYF
TRBV7-6	TRBJ2-3	NA	NA	TGTGCCAGCAGCTTAGCCCCTGGGGTCTTTAGCACAGATACGCAGTATTTT	CASSLAPGVFSTDTQYF
TRBV20-1	TRBJ2-1	NA	NA	TGCAGTGTCCACAATGAGCAGTTCTTC	CSVHNEQFF
TRBV5-4	TRBJ2-3	NA	NA	TGTGCCAGCAGATCCGTAGCGGCACTCACAGATACGCAGTATTTT	CASRSVAALTDTQYF
TRBV5-1	TRBJ2-7	many	NA	TGCGCCAGCAGCCCGTCTGGCTCCTGGGAGTACTTC	CASSPSGSWEYF
TRBV7-7	TRBJ2-3	NA	TRBD2	TGTGCCAGCAGCCCCGTAGCGGGAGAGGCGAATACGCAGTATTTT	CASSPVAGEANTQYF
TRBV6-1	TRBJ1-5	many	NA	TGTGCCAGCAGTCCCCAACAAACCAGGTCTCCCCAGCATTTT	CASSPQQTRSPQHF
TRBV5-1	TRBJ1-4	few	NA	TGCGCCACCTCCTCCGGGACGGAGGGAGAAAAACTGTTTTTT	CATSSGTEGEKLFF
TRBV5-1	TRBJ2-1	NA	TRBD1	TGCGCCAGCAGCTTGGCCTCAGGACAGGGTTTCTATGAGCAGTTCTTC	CASSLASGQGFYEQFF
TRBV6-1	TRBJ2-7	NA	NA	TGTGCCAGCAGTGATGCGACAGGCTACGAGCAGTACTTC	CASSDATGYEQYF
TRBV28	TRBJ2-7	NA	NA	TGTGCCAGCACGCCCGGACAAACCTACGAGCAGTACTTC	CASTPGQTYEQYF
TRBV7-9	TRBJ2-3	NA	NA	TGTGCCAGCAGCCGTTTACCTAGCGAAACAGATACGCAGTATTTT	CASSRLPSETDTQYF
TRBV11-1	TRBJ2-3	NA	NA	TGTGCCAGCGCCCCCCGTGATGGCCGGCTTTCCACAGATACGCAGTATTTT	CASAPRDGRLSTDTQYF
TRBV9	TRBJ2-7	NA	TRBD2	TGTGCCAGCAGCGCGACCGGGACTAGCGGGAGCTACGAGCAGTACTTC	CASSATGTSGSYEQYF
TRBV6-5	TRBJ2-1	NA	TRBD2	TGTGCCAGCCAAACCCCGGCTAGCGGGAAACATGAGCAGTTCTTC	CASQTPASGKHEQFF
TRBV7-2	TRBJ1-5	NA	NA	TGTGCCAGCAGCTTAGCCGGCCCCAATCAGCCCCAGCATTTT	CASSLAGPNQPQHF
TRBV7-9	TRBJ2-1	NA	TRBD1	TGTGCCAGCAGCTACGTGTTGAGGGGGACAGGGGTAACGGGTGAGCAGTTCTTC	CASSYVLRGTGVTGEQFF
TRBV18	TRBJ2-7	NA	NA	TGTGCCAGCTCAACAGCTGGGGCGCAGGAGCAGTACTTC	CASSTAGAQEQYF
TRBV5-4	TRBJ2-1	NA	NA	TGTGCCAGCAGCTTTGACAGGACAGTATACAATGAGCAGTTCTTC	CASSFDRTVYNEQFF
TRBV2	TRBJ2-7	NA	NA	TGTGCCAGCAGTCGAGACAGTAACTCCTACGAGCAGTACTTC	CASSRDSNSYEQYF
TRBV29-1	TRBJ1-1	NA	NA	TGCAGCGTTGAAGTCCAGGGAGCTTTCTTT	CSVEVQGAFF
TRBV7-8	TRBJ2-7	many	NA	TGTGCCAGCAGCTTAGTTTCCGCGAGACACGAGCAGTACTTC	CASSLVSARHEQYF
TRBV2	TRBJ2-7	NA	NA	TGTGCCAGCGCTCCTTTATTAGGGAACGAGCAGTACTTC	CASAPLLGNEQYF
TRBV7-9	TRBJ1-2	NA	NA	TGTGCCAGCAGCTTAGACAGGGCAGGCTACACCTTC	CASSLDRAGYTF
TRBV7-6	TRBJ2-1	once	TRBD2	TGTGCCAGCAGCTACGGGGGACTAGCGGGCAATGAGCAGTTCTTC	CASSYGGLAGNEQFF
TRBV7-9	TRBJ2-7	NA	NA	TGTGCCAGCAGCTTAGTGTCCTACGAGCAGTACTTC	CASSLVSYEQYF
TRBV6-5	TRBJ1-6	NA	TRBD1	TGTGCCAGCAGAACCGGGACAGAGATTCACCCTCTCCACTTT	CASRTGTEIHPLHF
TRBV11-2	TRBJ2-1	once	TRBD1	TGTGCCAGCAGCTTAGTCGGGACAGGGCCGTTCTTC	CASSLVGTGPFF
TRBV30	TRBJ2-1	NA	TRBD2	TGTGCCTGGAGTCCCGGACTAGCGAGCAATGAGCAGTTCTTC	CAWSPGLASNEQFF
TRBV4-1	TRBJ1-5	NA	NA	TGCGCCAGCAGCCAAGACGCAGGGAAGAATCAGCCCCAGCATTTT	CASSQDAGKNQPQHF
TRBV23-1	TRBJ2-3	NA	TRBD1	TGCGCCAGCACCCAACAGGGGGTAGGGACAGATACGCAGTATTTT	CASTQQGVGTDTQYF
TRBV5-4	TRBJ2-7	NA	TRBD1	TGTGCCAGCAGCCCGGACAGGGGTCGGGAGCAGTACTTC	CASSPDRGREQYF
TRBV20-1	TRBJ1-1	NA	NA	TGCAGTGTTCCAGGGGTGGCTGAAGCTTTCTTT	CSVPGVAEAFF
TRBV9	TRBJ1-2	once	NA	TGTGCCAGCAGCGCACTAGGCGGAACTAACTATGGCTACACCTTC	CASSALGGTNYGYTF
TRBV11-2	TRBJ1-2	NA	NA	TGTGCCAGCACCCTGGTCTTAGGGGGTTCTGGCTACACCTTC	CASTLVLGGSGYTF
TRBV11-2	TRBJ2-7	NA	TRBD1	TGTGCCAGCAGCTTGGGACAGGGGACCTACGAGCAGTACTTC	CASSLGQGTYEQYF
TRBV2	TRBJ1-2	NA	TRBD1	TGTGCCAGCAGTGTAGGGACAGGAGGCTATGGCTACACCTTC	CASSVGTGGYGYTF
TRBV28	TRBJ2-1	many	TRBD2	TGTGCCAGCAGAAGACTAGCGGGTTCCAATGAGCAGTTCTTC	CASRRLAGSNEQFF